These 5 T cell receptor beta chains came from one sample sequenced in a study of low-dose radiotherapy and immunotherapy resistance in tumors. Time point reported: before trial treatment. cDNA synthesis used a TRAV/TRBV-specific primer set for both chains. With a V-primer adapter and a constant-region primer, TCRs were amplified for around 20 PCR cycles. One entry per CDR3 protein, called by TCRdb with MiXCR from the reads. The table shows about 60,000 distinct CDR3 sequences, with less than 25% occurring only once. This specimen was PBMCs, taken before treatment. The receptor source for this set is a male donor with prostate cancer.

This clonotype was picked up many times. The V and J genes are TRBV29-1 and TRBJ2-5; 10 positions match TRBD2. J gave up 5 bases and V 6 bases, and 3 bases lay outside the gene matches. Germline V gene data show CDR1 as SQVTM and CDR2 as ANQGSEA. The CDR3 totals 12 residues. The CDR3 DNA is TGCAGCGTCGGGACTAGCGTTGAGACCCAGTACTTC. Translating it yields CSVGTSVETQYF. The full variable domain, completed using reference TRBV29-1 and TRBJ2-5, is SAVISQKPSRDICQRGTSLTIQCQVDSQVTMMFWYRQQPGQSLTLIATANQGSEATYESGFVIDKFPISRPNLTFSTLTVSNMSPEDSSIYLCSVGTSVETQYFGPGTRLLVL.

The CDR3 DNA reads TGCAGTGCTAGAGCTTTCTATGGCTACACCTTC. It codes for CSARAFYGYTF. The genes are TRBV20-1 and TRBJ1-2, with D unclear. V was shortened by 1 base and J by 4 bases, with 4 bases between the two germline ends. This CDR3 contains 11 residues. CDR1 and CDR2 (germline): DFQATT, SNEGSKA (reference sequence).

Regarding this clonotype: This may be a read error, as it is one base from a much larger clone. This chain uses TRBV7-6 with TRBJ2-1, with 7 bases lining up with TRBD2. The CDR3 sequence is 15 residues long. In germline, CDR1 is SGHVS, CDR2 FNYEAQ. CDR3 DNA: TGTGTCAGCAGCTTGCTAGCGGAGAGCTACAATGAGCAGTTCTTC. Protein product: CVSSLLAESYNEQFF.

The sample holds many counts of this clonotype. This chain links TRBV5-1 with TRBJ2-5, with unresolved D. Germline CDR1 and CDR2: SGHRS and YFSETQ. V lost 0 bases and J lost 4, with 10 bases in between. The CDR3 extends over 14 amino acids. The CDR3 here is CASSLEAGLETQYF. Here the CDR3 DNA reads TGCGCCAGCAGCTTGGAGGCAGGTCTAGAGACCCAGTACTTC.

This clonotype was detected many times. This chain uses TRBV28 with TRBJ1-1, with unresolved D. Trimming took off 3 bases at V and 1 base at J, with 9 bases between the two ends. CDR3 length equals 14 residues. CDR1 MDHEN and CDR2 SYDVKM come from the germline V gene. The CDR3 DNA reads as TGTGCCAGCAGTTTGTCCTGGGGGAACACTGAAGCTTTCTTT. The encoded protein is CASSLSWGNTEAFF.